This T cell receptor (beta chain) is from a study of blood T cell dynamics during melanoma immunotherapy. The time point is: week 3, after first cycle of checkpoint inhibitor. J lost 4 bases, V lost 6 bases, and 6 bases had no gene match. CDR1 and CDR2 from the germline V gene are SGHTA and FQGNSA. This CDR3 has 14 residues. Using immunoSEQ multiplex PCR, the repertoire was profiled, and TCRdb retains in-frame clones only, with some absent. The sample shows around 15,000 clones, approximately 94% of them seen only once. V and J are TRBV7-2 and TRBJ2-1; TRBD2 matches 7 bases. Sequenced material: effector memory CD8+ T cells from blood, taken from a patient treated with checkpoint blockade. The clonotype comes from a human donor with melanoma. The CDR3 sequence is CASRSGGGYNEQFF. The CDR3 bases are TGTGCCAGCAGGTCGGGAGGAGGATACAATGAGCAGTTCTTC. Combining the CDR3 with reference TRBV7-2 and TRBJ2-1 gives the whole variable domain GAGVSQSPSNKVTEKGKDVELRCDPISGHTALYWYRQSLGQGLEFLIYFQGNSAPDKSGLPSDRFSAERTGGSVSTLTIQRTQQEDSAVYLCASRSGGGYNEQFFGPGTRLTVL.